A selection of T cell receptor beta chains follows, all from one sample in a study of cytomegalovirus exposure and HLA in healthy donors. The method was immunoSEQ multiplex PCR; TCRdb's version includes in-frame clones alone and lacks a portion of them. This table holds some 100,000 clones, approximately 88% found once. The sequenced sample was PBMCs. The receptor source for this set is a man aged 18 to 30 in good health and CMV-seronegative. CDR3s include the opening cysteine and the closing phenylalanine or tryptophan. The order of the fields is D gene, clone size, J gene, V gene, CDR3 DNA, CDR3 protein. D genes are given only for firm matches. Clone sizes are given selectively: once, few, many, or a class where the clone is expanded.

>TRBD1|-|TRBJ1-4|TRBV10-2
TGCGCCAGCAGTGAAGCGCCGGGACAGGCCGGTGAAAAACTGTTTTTT
CASSEAPGQAGEKLFF
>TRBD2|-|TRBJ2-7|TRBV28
TGTGCCAGCGCGGGAGGCCACTACGAGCAGTACTTC
CASAGGHYEQYF
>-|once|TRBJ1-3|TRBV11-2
TGTGCCAGCAGTTCTTACAGGGCTGGAAACACCATATATTTT
CASSSYRAGNTIYF
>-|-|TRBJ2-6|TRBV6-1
TGTGCCAGCAGGCAGGGTTCTGGGGCCAACGTCCTGACTTTC
CASRQGSGANVLTF
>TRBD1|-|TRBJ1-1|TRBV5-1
TGCGCCAGCAGCTGGGACAGGGGGAACACTGAAGCTTTCTTT
CASSWDRGNTEAFF
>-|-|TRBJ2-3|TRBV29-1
TGCAGCGTCGGCACAGATACGCAGTATTTT
CSVGTDTQYF
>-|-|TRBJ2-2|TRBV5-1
TGCGCCAGCAGCTTGAGAGGGTCCGCGAACACCGGGGAGCTGTTTTTT
CASSLRGSANTGELFF
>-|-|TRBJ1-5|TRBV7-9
TGTGCCAGCAGCTTCAGGGATAATCAGCCCCAGCATTTT
CASSFRDNQPQHF
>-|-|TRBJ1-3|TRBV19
TGTGCCAGTAGTATAAAAGTTCGGGGGGCGCCGTACGGAAACACCATATATTTT
CASSIKVRGAPYGNTIYF
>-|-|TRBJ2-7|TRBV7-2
TGTGCCAGCAGCTTAGCGGCGGGACAGAGCTCCTACGAGCAGTACTTC
CASSLAAGQSSYEQYF